This passage covers 13 T cell receptor beta chains from one sample sequenced in a study of blood T cell repertoires in COVID-19. TCRdb keeps only in-frame clones here, not all; method: immunoSEQ multiplex PCR. Among some 170,000 clones, about four fifths were seen once, and the ten largest hold about 11%. The sequenced material came from peripheral blood. These receptors all stem from a man in his sixties with active or convalescent COVID-19.

This chain links TRBV7-9 with TRBJ2-5, with D unresolved. V lost 2 bases and J lost 1, with 8 bases in between. The CDR3 runs to 14 residues. Germline values: CDR1 SEHNR, CDR2 FQNEAQ (reference sequence). The DNA of the CDR3 is TGTGCCAGCAGCTTATTGGAGTTCCAAGAGACCCAGTACTTC. This translates into CASSLLEFQETQYF.

This clone was seen a handful of times. The genes are TRBV4-1 and TRBJ2-7, with D tentatively TRBD1 (5 bases). Germline V CDR1 and CDR2: MGHRA, YSYEKL. The CDR3 totals 16 residues. V was shortened by 6 bases and J by 1 base, with 19 bases between the two germline ends. CDR3 nucleotide sequence: TGCGCCAGCAGGAAAAAAGACAGTTACCGATCCTACGAGCAGTACTTC. As protein: CASRKKDSYRSYEQYF.

This chain joins TRBV11-2 and TRBJ2-2; 9 bases fit TRBD1. This CDR3 comprises 15 residues. Germline CDR1 SGHAT, CDR2 FQNNGV. V was clipped by 4 bases and J by 6 bases; unmatched bases: 6. Here the CDR3 reads CASSSYRGQSGELFF. CDR3 DNA sequence: TGTGCCAGCAGCTCATACAGGGGGCAGTCCGGGGAGCTGTTTTTT.

V usage is TRBV24-1 and J usage is TRBJ1-5, with a weak D call TRBD1 (6 bases). CDR1 is KGHDR and CDR2 is SFDVKD in the germline V gene. Trimming took off 4 bases at V and 7 bases at J, with 16 bases between the two ends. The length of the CDR3 is 15 residues. CDR3 in amino acids: CATSDSNRVQQPQHF. The CDR3 DNA sequence: TGTGCCACCAGTGACAGTAACAGGGTCCAGCAGCCCCAGCATTTT.

The CDR3 sequence: CATSDPGLALAGELFF. The CDR3 DNA is TGTGCCACCAGTGACCCCGGGCTAGCGTTGGCCGGGGAGCTGTTTTTT. The chain has TRBV24-1 and TRBJ2-2; the D gene is possibly TRBD2 (6 bases). Trimming left V 4 bases short and J 6 bases short, with 17 bases between. The CDR3 extends over 16 amino acids. Germline CDR1 is KGHDR and CDR2 is SFDVKD.

This chain joins TRBV6-5 and TRBJ2-1, with D possibly being TRBD2 (5 bases). Trimming took 7 bases from V and 8 from J, leaving 15 bases between them. Germline assignment: CDR1 MNHEY and CDR2 SVGAGI. The CDR3 extends over 13 amino acids. CDR3 in amino acids: CASKKLGFDEQFF. The CDR3, as DNA: TGTGCCAGCAAAAAACTAGGATTCGATGAGCAGTTCTTC.

This clone was detected a few times. The chain is built from TRBV6-1 and TRBJ1-2; TRBD1 aligns across 9 bases. From germline, CDR1 is MNHNS and CDR2 SASEGT. The CDR3 loop spans 13 amino acids. V dropped 3 bases and J dropped 4; count of bases not matched to a gene: 0. The CDR3 DNA is TGTGCCAGCAGTGAGACAGGGGGCTATGGCTACACCTTC. Its translation: CASSETGGYGYTF.

As concerns this clone: The same CDR3 also results from other DNA sequences found in this sample. The CDR3 protein is CASSLPGGETQYF. The CDR3 DNA is TGCGCCAGCAGCTTGCCGGGAGGGGAGACCCAGTACTTC. This chain connects TRBV5-1 to TRBJ2-5, with 8 bases aligning to TRBD2. V lost 1 base, J lost 5 bases, and 1 base stayed unmatched. Germline lookup yields CDR1 SGHRS and CDR2 YFSETQ. This CDR3 contains 13 residues.

Here the CDR3 DNA reads TGTGCCAGTAGTATATCCTGGGGCAACGGCTACACCTTC. Amino acid sequence: CASSISWGNGYTF. The J gene is TRBJ1-2, the V gene TRBV19; a possible D gene is TRBD1 (5 bases). This CDR3 has 13 amino acids. V lost 2 bases and J 8 bases, leaving 12 bases between the germline ends. Germline V gene lookup returns CDR1 LNHDA and CDR2 SQIVND (reference sequence).

This clone counts as medium-sized. The V gene is TRBV5-5, the J gene TRBJ1-4; no definite D call. CDR1 SGHKS and CDR2 YYEKEE come from the germline V gene (reference sequence). V was cut by 2 bases and J by 8 bases, with 16 bases left in between. The CDR3 covers 15 residues. The CDR3 is CASSLQPLLNEKLFF. The CDR3, as DNA: TGTGCCAGCAGCTTACAGCCTCTCCTTAACGAAAAACTGTTTTTT.

The genes are TRBV11-2 and TRBJ2-3; TRBD1 matches at 9 bases. This CDR3 contains 16 residues. CDR1 and CDR2 (germline): SGHAT, FQNNGV. The J segment lost 8 bases and the V segment lost 4 bases, leaving 13 bases of the junction unmatched. The DNA of the CDR3 is TGTGCCAGCAGCTCAAGGGACAGGGTCAATGTCGGTACGCAGTATTTT. It is translated as CASSSRDRVNVGTQYF.

This clone came up a few times. The gene calls are TRBV19 and TRBJ1-1, with TRBD1 as a possible D gene (5 bases). V dropped 5 bases and J dropped 1 base, with 8 bases sitting between them. The CDR3 covers 13 residues. From germline, CDR1 is LNHDA and CDR2 SQIVND (reference sequence). CDR3 in amino acids: CASSGDWNTEAFF. Written as DNA, the CDR3 is TGTGCCAGTAGTGGGGACTGGAACACTGAAGCTTTCTTT.

V gene TRBV5-1 combines with J gene TRBJ1-1; TRBD1 is a possible D gene (5 bases). This CDR3 contains 14 residues. Germline V lookup: CDR1 SGHRS, CDR2 YFSETQ. The ends were cut back, 3 bases at V and 6 bases at J, with 15 bases in the middle. CDR3 sequence reads: CASSWALGQAEAFF. The CDR3 DNA follows: TGCGCCAGCAGCTGGGCACTGGGGCAGGCTGAAGCTTTCTTT.